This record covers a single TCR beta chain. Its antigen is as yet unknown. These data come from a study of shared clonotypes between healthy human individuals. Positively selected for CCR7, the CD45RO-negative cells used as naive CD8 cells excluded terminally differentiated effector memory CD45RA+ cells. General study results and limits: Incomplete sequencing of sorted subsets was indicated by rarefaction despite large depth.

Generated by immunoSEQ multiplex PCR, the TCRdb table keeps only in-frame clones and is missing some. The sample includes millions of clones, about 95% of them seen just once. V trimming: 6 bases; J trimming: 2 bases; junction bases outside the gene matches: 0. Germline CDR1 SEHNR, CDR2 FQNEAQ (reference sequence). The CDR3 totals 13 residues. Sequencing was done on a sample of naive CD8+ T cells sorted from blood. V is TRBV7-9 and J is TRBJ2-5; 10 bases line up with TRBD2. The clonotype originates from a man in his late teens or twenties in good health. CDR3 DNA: TGTGCCAGCAGACTAGCGGGGCAAGAGACCCAGTACTTC. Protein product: CASRLAGQETQYF. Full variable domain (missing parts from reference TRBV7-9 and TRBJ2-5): DTGVSQNPRHKITKRGQNVTFRCDPISEHNRLYWYRQTLGQGPEFLTYFQNEAQLEKSRLLSDRFSAERPKGSFSTLEIQRTEQGDSAMYLCASRLAGQETQYFGPGTRLLVL.